A single sample gave rise to the 9 T cell receptor beta chains below, sequenced in a study of cytomegalovirus exposure and HLA in healthy donors. With 60 Vbeta and 13 Jbeta primers, the PCR was carried out. The repertoire was sequenced with immunoSEQ multiplex PCR; TCRdb's copy has only in-frame clones and lacks some. The table lists roughly 160,000 clones, around 69% of them singletons. Sequencing was performed on PBMCs. The receptors here all came from a man aged 60 to 69 in good health and CMV-seronegative.

The chain joins TRBV2 to TRBJ2-3; 8 bases align to TRBD1. Trimming at V came to 6 bases and at J to 8 bases, leaving 4 bases not matched to a gene. The CDR3 has 12 amino acids. Germline V CDR1 and CDR2: SNHLY, FYNNEI. The CDR3 DNA reads TGTGCCAGCAGCGGGACAGGCAGTACGCAGTATTTT. This sequence encodes CASSGTGSTQYF.

The chain combines TRBV6-1 with TRBJ1-2; the D is unclear. The CDR3 extends over 13 amino acids. CDR1 is MNHNS, CDR2 SASEGT, per germline. The V gene lost 3 bases and the J gene lost 5 bases, with 10 bases spanning the gap. In DNA form, the CDR3 reads TGTGCCAGCAGTGAGAGGAGGTGGTATGGCTACACCTTC. Translation: CASSERRWYGYTF.

V is TRBV10-3 and J is TRBJ2-1, with 9 bases fitting TRBD2. The germline CDR1 and CDR2 sequences are ENHRY and SYGVKD. The CDR3 extends over 15 amino acids. The junction had 10 bases not matched to a gene; V was cut back by 4 bases and J by 9 bases. CDR3 nucleotides: TGTGCCATCAGTGGGAGCAGCGGGAGGACGGGTGAGCAGTTCTTC. This sequence encodes CAISGSSGRTGEQFF.

The rearrangement links TRBV7-3 to TRBJ2-1; no reliable D call. The V and J ends lost 1 base and 2 bases respectively, with 6 bases between them. CDR1 and CDR2 from the germline V gene are SGHTA and FQGTGA. CDR3 length equals 14 residues. Here the CDR3 DNA reads TGTGCCAGCAGCTTAAGTGGCCCCTACAATGAGCAGTTCTTC. Amino acid sequence: CASSLSGPYNEQFF.

This CDR3 reads CASSYSVQGASYEQYF. DNA for the CDR3: TGTGCCAGCAGTTACTCTGTACAGGGGGCGTCTTACGAGCAGTACTTC. This chain joins TRBV6-5 and TRBJ2-5; 9 bases match TRBD1. The tail of the sequence fits TRBJ2-7 better, so the J call may be wrong. Germline V CDR1 and CDR2: MNHEY, SVGAGI. The CDR3 has 16 residues.

The V gene is TRBV9, the J gene TRBJ2-7; 13 bases are a match to TRBD2. Germline trimming cut 0 bases from V and 4 bases from J; bases unmatched to any gene: 1. The CDR3 spans 15 residues. Germline V gives CDR1 SGDLS, CDR2 YYNGEE. CDR3 coding DNA: TGTGCCAGCAGCGTAGGACTAGCGGGAGGTTACGAGCAGTACTTC. Amino acids: CASSVGLAGGYEQYF.

The sample holds many counts of this clone. The CDR3 region has the DNA TGTGCCAGCAGCCCCGGACAGGGGACGTACGAGCAGTACTTC. It yields the protein CASSPGQGTYEQYF. The rearrangement joins TRBV6-5 to TRBJ2-7; 9 positions agree with TRBD1. CDR1 and CDR2 (germline): MNHEY, SVGAGI. CDR3 size: 14 residues. The V gene end was trimmed by 6 bases and the J gene end by 4 bases; junction bases not matched to a gene: 7.

The CDR3 DNA follows: TGTGCCAGCAGTTTATTAGGTCAGGGGGCTGCCGGGGAGCTGTTTTTT. This codes for CASSLLGQGAAGELFF. The chain carries TRBV27 and TRBJ2-2, with 8 bases matching TRBD1. J lost 6 bases, V lost 1 base, and 7 bases had no gene match. The germline V gene encodes CDR1 MNHEY and CDR2 SMNVEV (reference sequence). This CDR3 has 16 amino acids.

This clone has more than one count but fewer than ten. V usage is TRBV19 and J usage is TRBJ2-4, with D tentatively TRBD2 (6 bases). This CDR3 comprises 14 residues. Germline values: CDR1 LNHDA, CDR2 SQIVND (reference sequence). The DNA for the CDR3 is TGTACCGCGGGGCCTGCGGGAGCCAAAAACATTCAGTACTTC. This encodes CTAGPAGAKNIQYF.